One and the same sample provided the 31 T cell receptor beta chains below, sequenced in a study of T cell clonality in common variable immunodeficiency. Sequencing used immunoSEQ multiplex PCR; TCRdb keeps in-frame clones, though not all of them. This sample has roughly 70,000 clones, each found more than once. The specimen was peripheral blood mononuclear cells. These receptors were obtained from a person between 18 and 69 years old in good health.

This clone was recorded many times. The observed sequence ends 3 residues before the CDR3 terminus, with the missing tail filled in from the germline J gene. This sequence joins TRBV18 and TRBJ1-1, with D possibly TRBD1 on 6 matching bases. The V gene's germline CDR1 is KGHSH and CDR2 LQKENI. V was clipped by 3 bases and J by 3 bases, with 17 bases between them. The CDR3 is made up of 16 amino acids. The sequenced part of the CDR3 DNA is TGTGCCAGCTCACCCCGTGCTCGGGGGGCGGACACTGAA. Residues: CASSPRARGADTE. The CDR3, in full, reads CASSPRARGADTEAFF.

This clone was seen at least ten times. The observed sequence ends 3 residues before the CDR3 terminus, with the missing tail filled in from the germline J gene. The J gene is TRBJ2-6, the V gene TRBV28, with no clear D. CDR3 length: 14 amino acids. The germline V gene has CDR1 MDHEN and CDR2 SYDVKM. The V gene lost 6 bases and the J gene lost 1 base, with 7 bases spanning the gap. The part of the CDR3 DNA that was read is TGTGCCAGCAGGCTAGGATCTGGGGCCAACGTC. This gives the protein CASRLGSGANV. The full-length CDR3 reads as CASRLGSGANVLTF.

This clone showed up many times. The CDR3 goes on 3 residues after the read ends, and that part is filled in from the germline J gene. The chain recombines TRBV11-2 with TRBJ1-1; TRBD1 might be the D (6 bases). This CDR3 is built from 13 residues. Germline-derived CDR1 and CDR2 are SGHAT and FQNNGV. Trimming took 5 bases from V and 7 from J, leaving 14 bases between them. The CDR3 bases that were read are TGTGCCAGCAGCGACAGGAGTTGGGGTGAA. Amino acids: CASSDRSWGE. The entire CDR3 protein is CASSDRSWGEAFF. The entire variable domain, with the rest obtained from reference TRBV11-2 and TRBJ1-1, is as follows: EAGVAQSPRYKIIEKRQSVAFWCNPISGHATLYWYQQILGQGPKLLIQFQNNGVVDDSQLPKDRFSAERLKGVDSTLKIQPAKLEDSAVYLCASSDRSWGEAFFGQGTRLTVV.

This clone showed up many times. The CDR3 DNA, read in part, is TGCAGTGCTAGAGTGCGAGGGGGGGCGACAGATACG. Translated, it gives CSARVRGGATDT. The CDR3, in full, reads CSARVRGGATDTQYF. The chain combines TRBV20-1 with TRBJ2-3; TRBD2 might be the D (7 bases). Read coverage stops 3 residues before the CDR3 terminus; the germline J gene supplies the remainder. The CDR3 covers 15 residues. Trimming took off 1 base at V and 3 bases at J, with 14 bases between the two ends. CDR1 is DFQATT, CDR2 SNEGSKA, per germline (reference sequence).

A note on this clone: The CDR3 end falls 3 residues outside the read, so it is completed with the germline J gene. The chain carries TRBV27 and TRBJ2-7; D perhaps matches TRBD2 (5 bases). CDR3 length equals 14 residues. Germline lookup yields CDR1 MNHEY and CDR2 SMNVEV (reference sequence). V lost 2 bases and J lost 0, with 8 bases in between. The sequenced CDR3 bases are TGTGCCAGCAGTTTAAGCGGTAGCTCCTACGAG. Translation gives CASSLSGSSYE. The complete CDR3 sequence is CASSLSGSSYEQYF.

This clone was detected many times. The sequenced fragment ends 3 residues before the CDR3 boundary, so the rest is inferred from the germline J gene. The V and J genes are TRBV29-1 and TRBJ2-7; D not resolved. Trimming cost V 5 bases and J 3 bases, with 2 bases left between them. CDR1 is SQVTM, CDR2 ANQGSEA, per germline. CDR3 length: 9 residues. CDR3 DNA, as far as it was read: TGCAGCGTTTACTACGAG. Translating gives CSVYYE. The entire CDR3 sequence reads CSVYYEQYF.

This clone came up a few times. The read halts 3 residues ahead of the CDR3 end, with the missing end drawn from the germline J gene. The V call is TRBV20-1, the J call TRBJ2-1, with 7 bases that match TRBD2. CDR3 size: 19 residues. J was trimmed by 2 bases and V by 0 bases; bases with no gene match: 16. CDR1 and CDR2 from the germline V gene are DFQATT and SNEGSKA (reference sequence). CDR3 DNA (partial): TGCAGTGCTAGAGATCAGCTTGGGGCTAGCGGAGATACCTACAATGAG. Its translation is CSARDQLGASGDTYNE. The complete CDR3 reads CSARDQLGASGDTYNEQFF.

This clone was seen ten or more times. The CDR3 end lies 3 residues beyond the end of the read and is filled in from the germline J gene. The rearrangement links TRBV10-3 to TRBJ2-7, with 8 bases matching TRBD1. V gave up 3 bases and J gave up 5 bases; unmatched junction bases: 6. This CDR3 region has 14 residues. Germline values: CDR1 ENHRY, CDR2 SYGVKD. The covered CDR3 bases are TGTGCCATCAGTGACAGGACAGGGCCCAACGAG. This translates into CAISDRTGPNE. The whole CDR3 protein reads CAISDRTGPNEQYF.

There are many counts of this clone. Here the CDR3 reads CASSLVGGGVTEAFF. Partial CDR3 DNA: TGCGCCAGCAGCTTGGTGGGTGGGGGCGTCACTGAA. The chain joins TRBV5-1 to TRBJ1-1, with D perhaps matching TRBD1 (6 bases). The read ends 3 residues before the CDR3 terminus; that terminus is restored from the germline J gene. Germline assignment: CDR1 SGHRS and CDR2 YFSETQ. The V gene lost 0 bases and the J gene lost 4 bases, with 13 bases spanning the gap. This CDR3 is 15 amino acids long.

In its sample, this clone was seen many times. The read ends 3 residues early relative to the CDR3; the germline J gene fills the gap. This chain links TRBV20-1 with TRBJ1-4, with a possible D match to TRBD1 (5 bases). Germline V CDR1 and CDR2: DFQATT, SNEGSKA (reference sequence). This CDR3 is 13 amino acids long. The germline V and J ends were trimmed by 5 bases and 8 bases, with 15 bases remaining between them. CDR3 DNA (partial): TGCAGTGCTGCCGGGACCCGGGGGGAAAAA. Translation gives CSAAGTRGEK. The complete CDR3 sequence is CSAAGTRGEKLFF.

This clone has a count of ten or more. Sequencing ends 3 residues short of the CDR3 end; the germline J gene provides the rest. The chain links TRBV7-8 to TRBJ2-3; D possibly corresponds to TRBD2 (6 bases). The CDR3 length is 14 residues. Germline V gene data show CDR1 as SGHVS and CDR2 as FQNEAQ. Trimming removed 3 bases from V and 4 bases from J, with 11 bases in between. The CDR3 loop reads CASSFGRGADTQYF. CDR3 bases read: TGTGCCAGCAGCTTTGGGCGCGGGGCAGATACG. Drawing the rest from reference TRBV7-8 and TRBJ2-3, the complete variable domain is GAGVSQSPRYKVAKRGQDVALRCDPISGHVSLFWYQQALGQGPEFLTYFQNEAQLDKSGLPSDRFFAERPEGSVSTLKIQRTQQEDSAVYLCASSFGRGADTQYFGPGTRLTVL.

This clone was counted many times. Coverage ceases 3 residues before the CDR3 finishes, and the germline J gene fills in the end. This chain joins TRBV12-5 and TRBJ2-6; 9 positions agree with TRBD1. CDR3 size: 17 residues. J gave up 1 base and V 1 base, and 2 bases lay outside the gene matches. Germline CDR1 and CDR2: LGHNT and FRNRAP. CDR3 DNA, as far as it was read: TGTGCTAGTGGTTTGGGGGACAGGGCGTCTGGGGCCAACGTC. It codes for CASGLGDRASGANV. The whole CDR3 sequence is CASGLGDRASGANVLTF.

This clone was picked up many times. From the germline J gene comes the end of the CDR3, since the read stops 3 residues before it. This rearrangement joins TRBV10-3 to TRBJ2-3; 10 positions match TRBD2. CDR3 size: 16 residues. CDR1 is ENHRY, CDR2 SYGVKD, per germline. V shed 3 bases, J shed 1 base, and the junction held 4 bases outside the gene matches. The sequenced part of the CDR3 DNA is TGTGCCATCAGTGACCGGACTAGCGGAGGCACAGATACG. This sequence encodes CAISDRTSGGTDT. The whole CDR3 protein reads CAISDRTSGGTDTQYF.

This clone has at least ten counts. The germline gene is not matched at one end of the junction; a read error may be the cause. The read ends 3 residues shy of where the CDR3 ends; the end is completed using the germline J gene. The chain couples TRBV5-1 to TRBJ1-1; TRBD1 agrees at 8 bases. Germline V gives CDR1 SGHRS, CDR2 YFSETQ. This CDR3 has 13 amino acids. The CDR3 spells CASRLDRVGEAFF. The sequenced CDR3 bases are TGCGCCAGCAGATTGGACAGGGTCGGAGAA.

This clone has a count of ten or more. Coverage ceases 3 residues before the CDR3 finishes, and the germline J gene fills in the end. The chain is built from TRBV20-1 and TRBJ2-2, with 7 bases lining up with TRBD1. The V gene's germline CDR1 is DFQATT and CDR2 SNEGSKA (reference sequence). This CDR3 spans 16 amino acids. V was pared by 0 bases and J by 5 bases, with 9 bases of the junction left unmatched. The DNA read from the CDR3 is TGCAGTGCTAGAGACCCCTCCAAGGGGGCAACCGGGGAG. Its translation is CSARDPSKGATGE. The complete CDR3 reads CSARDPSKGATGELFF.

In its sample, this clone was seen many times. The read ends 3 residues before the CDR3 terminus; that terminus is restored from the germline J gene. This rearrangement joins TRBV4-2 to TRBJ2-3, with a tentative D call TRBD2 (6 bases). V dropped 1 base and J dropped 5 bases, with 16 bases sitting between them. CDR3 length: 16 amino acids. Looked up from germline, CDR1 is LGHNA and CDR2 is YNFKEQ. The CDR3 DNA, read in part, is TGTGCCAGCAGCCAAGGGTCTGGAAGGGGAGGAGATACG. Translated: CASSQGSGRGGDT. The entire CDR3 reads CASSQGSGRGGDTQYF.

This clone was observed many times. The read ends 3 residues before the CDR3 terminus; that terminus is restored from the germline J gene. The rearrangement uses TRBV5-1 and TRBJ2-1; 9 nucleotides line up with TRBD1. The CDR3 is 15 amino acids. V lost 2 bases to trimming and J lost 4 bases; unmatched junction nucleotides: 4. Per germline, CDR1 SGHRS and CDR2 YFSETQ. The CDR3: CASSLTGGVYNEQFF. The CDR3 bases that were read are TGCGCCAGCAGCTTAACAGGGGGCGTATACAATGAG.

In this sample, this clone turned up many times. The read terminates 3 residues ahead of where the CDR3 ends, so the germline J gene completes it. V and J are TRBV30 and TRBJ1-5; no reliable D call. CDR3 length equals 13 residues. The ends were cut back, 1 base at V and 6 bases at J, with 10 bases in the middle. Germline V lookup: CDR1 GTSNPN, CDR2 SVGIG (reference sequence). CDR3: CAWSGASGQPQHF. The sequenced part of the CDR3 DNA is TGTGCCTGGAGTGGGGCAAGTGGTCAGCCC.

This clone was detected ten times or more. CDR3 loop: CSARSQGARNEQYF. CDR3 bases read: TGCAGTGCTAGATCACAGGGGGCACGGAACGAG. The gene calls are TRBV20-1 and TRBJ2-7, with TRBD1 matching over 9 bases. The sequenced fragment ends 3 residues before the CDR3 boundary, so the rest is inferred from the germline J gene. The germline V gene encodes CDR1 DFQATT and CDR2 SNEGSKA (reference sequence). CDR3 length: 14 residues. The V segment lost 2 bases and the J segment 5 bases; nucleotides outside the gene matches: 7.

This clone has ten or more counts. The sequenced CDR3 bases are TGTGCCTGGGTTAGCGGGCAAGCCAGCTCCTACGAG. As protein: CAWVSGQASSYE. Given in full, the CDR3 is CAWVSGQASSYEQYF. The V gene is TRBV30, the J gene TRBJ2-7; 7 bases are shared with TRBD2. The CDR3 end is not reached by the read, which stops 3 residues before it; the germline J gene fills it in. This CDR3 has 15 residues. Germline assignment: CDR1 GTSNPN and CDR2 SVGIG (reference sequence). The trim removed 5 bases at V and 0 bases at J, leaving 10 bases unmatched.

Ten or more counts support this clone. The read terminates 3 residues before the CDR3 end, so the remaining end is supplied by the germline J gene. The genes are TRBV20-1 and TRBJ1-6; 8 nucleotides agree with TRBD1. The CDR3 covers 15 residues. With V trimmed by 6 bases and J by 10 bases, 14 bases remained unmatched. Germline loops: CDR1 DFQATT, CDR2 SNEGSKA (reference sequence). The CDR3 DNA, read in part, is TGCAGTGCCCAACGGACAGGGCTGCCCAACTCACCC. Encoded protein: CSAQRTGLPNSP. In full, the CDR3 is CSAQRTGLPNSPLHF.

This clone has at least ten counts. The DNA ends 3 residues before the CDR3 does, and the rest of the CDR3 is filled in from the germline J gene. The genes are TRBV20-1 and TRBJ2-7, with TRBD2 matching over 9 bases. The J segment lost 0 bases and the V segment lost 3 bases, leaving 12 bases of the junction unmatched. Per germline, CDR1 DFQATT and CDR2 SNEGSKA (reference sequence). This CDR3 comprises 17 residues. CDR3 sequence: CSASGGGGVPFSYEQYF. The CDR3 DNA, read in part, is TGCAGTGCTAGCGGTGGCGGGGGGGTCCCCTTCTCCTACGAG.

This clone was recorded many times. This chain's CDR3 is CASSRDRGRVGYTF. The sequenced part of the CDR3 DNA is TGCGCCAGCAGCCGGGACAGGGGGCGGGTTGGC. This rearrangement joins TRBV4-1 to TRBJ1-2; 12 bases agree with TRBD1. The read falls 3 residues short of the CDR3 end, and the missing part is taken from the germline J gene. With V trimmed by 4 bases and J by 7 bases, 4 bases remained unmatched. The CDR3 sequence is 14 residues long. The germline CDR1 and CDR2 sequences are MGHRA and YSYEKL.

This clone was detected ten times or more. The read comes to an end 3 residues before the CDR3 does, leaving the germline J gene to fill in the end. V usage is TRBV2 and J usage is TRBJ2-3; D possibly corresponds to TRBD2 (6 bases). Germline V CDR1 and CDR2: SNHLY, FYNNEI. Trimming cost V 4 bases and J 0 bases, with 11 bases left between them. This CDR3 comprises 15 residues. The covered CDR3 bases are TGTGCCAGCAGTGGTGTAGCGGCAAGCACAGATACG. It encodes CASSGVAASTDT. In full, the CDR3 is CASSGVAASTDTQYF. The whole variable domain, filled in from reference TRBV2 and TRBJ2-3, reads EPEVTQTPSHQVTQMGQEVILRCVPISNHLYFYWYRQILGQKVEFLVSFYNNEISEKSEIFDDQFSVERPDGSNFTLKIRSTKLEDSAMYFCASSGVAASTDTQYFGPGTRLTVL.

This clone was observed many times. The CDR3 end falls 3 residues outside the read, so it is completed with the germline J gene. The gene calls are TRBV28 and TRBJ2-7, with 8 positions matching TRBD1. CDR3 length: 14 amino acids. The J segment lost 2 bases and the V segment lost 3 bases, leaving 3 bases of the junction unmatched. The germline V gene has CDR1 MDHEN and CDR2 SYDVKM. CDR3 DNA, as far as it was read: TGTGCCAGCAGTTTGACAGGGGCCCCCTACGAG. Protein: CASSLTGAPYE. The entire CDR3 protein is CASSLTGAPYEQYF.

This clone was seen repeatedly, ten times or more. The read is 3 residues too short to cover the CDR3 end, so that end is filled in from the germline J gene. This chain joins TRBV2 and TRBJ2-3, with TRBD2 identical over 9 bases. CDR3 length: 15 amino acids. V was clipped by 5 bases and J by 4 bases; unmatched bases: 7. From germline, CDR1 is SNHLY and CDR2 FYNNEI. This CDR3 is CASSSQREVPDTQYF. Partial CDR3 DNA: TGTGCCAGCAGTTCGCAGCGGGAGGTCCCAGATACG.

In this sample, this clone turned up many times. The CDR3 end lies 3 residues beyond the end of the read and is filled in from the germline J gene. The chain joins TRBV20-1 to TRBJ2-7; D remains unclear. CDR3 length: 12 residues. CDR1 DFQATT and CDR2 SNEGSKA come from the germline V gene (reference sequence). V was clipped by 3 bases and J by 5 bases, with 11 bases between them. CDR3: CSARIRPHEQYF. The covered CDR3 bases are TGCAGTGCTAGGATCAGGCCTCACGAG.

A few counts support this clone. Coverage ceases 3 residues before the CDR3 finishes, and the germline J gene fills in the end. This sequence joins TRBV2 and TRBJ1-3; D gene unclear. The V end lost 9 bases, the J end lost 8 bases, and 8 bases lay between the germline ends. Per germline, CDR1 SNHLY and CDR2 FYNNEI. There are 10 residues in the CDR3. CDR3 residues: CASRGHTIYF. The part of the CDR3 DNA that was read is TGTGCCAGTCGAGGGCACACC. The full variable domain, in which reference TRBV2 and TRBJ1-3 provide the parts outside the CDR3, is EPEVTQTPSHQVTQMGQEVILRCVPISNHLYFYWYRQILGQKVEFLVSFYNNEISEKSEIFDDQFSVERPDGSNFTLKIRSTKLEDSAMYFCASRGHTIYFGEGSWLTVV.

This clone was recorded at least ten times. The CDR3 goes on 3 residues after the read ends, and that part is filled in from the germline J gene. The gene calls are TRBV7-6 and TRBJ2-2, with TRBD1 matching 7 bases. Trimming at V came to 3 bases and at J to 5 bases, leaving 3 bases not matched to a gene. Germline V gives CDR1 SGHVS, CDR2 FNYEAQ. This CDR3 is 14 amino acids long. CDR3 amino acids: CASSLRGQTGELFF. The CDR3 bases that were read are TGTGCCAGCAGCTTGAGGGGGCAAACCGGGGAG.

This clone was seen only a few times. The observed sequence ends 3 residues before the CDR3 terminus, with the missing tail filled in from the germline J gene. The J gene is TRBJ1-1, the V gene TRBV10-2, with D tentatively TRBD1 (6 bases). Trimming shortened V by 3 bases and J by 2 bases, and 13 bases separated the two germline ends. CDR3 length equals 15 residues. Germline V lookup: CDR1 WSHSY, CDR2 SAAADI. The CDR3 bases that were read are TGCGCCAGCAGTGACGTCGGCAGGGGCAACACTGAA. Amino acid sequence: CASSDVGRGNTE. The whole CDR3 protein is CASSDVGRGNTEAFF.

This clone was detected ten times or more. The read stops 3 residues short of the end of the CDR3; the missing end is completed from the germline J gene. V and J are TRBV20-1 and TRBJ1-5; D gene uncertain. This CDR3 has 15 residues. Trimming left V 4 bases short and J 2 bases short, with 15 bases between. Germline V gene data show CDR1 as DFQATT and CDR2 as SNEGSKA (reference sequence). CDR3 region: CSAKVSRLGNQPQHF. CDR3 DNA, as far as it was read: TGCAGTGCTAAGGTTTCTCGACTCGGCAATCAGCCC.